This T cell receptor beta chain was found in a study of T cells in Graves' hyperthyroidism and ophthalmopathy. Study-wide findings and caveats: Ophthalmopathy onset followed model prediction by a median approximately 6.2 months.

V shed 1 base and J shed 2 bases, with 8 bases lying between them. The CDR3 is made up of 14 amino acids. Germline lookup yields CDR1 LGHNA and CDR2 YSLEER. With respect to this clonotype: As yet, its antigen is unknown.

RNA transcripts served as the template for amplifying TCR beta CDR3 regions. TCR CDR3 regions were first amplified by RT-PCR with HTBI primers. MiXCR was run by TCRdb on the multiplex PCR reads, yielding one entry per CDR3 protein. The table records about 570,000 distinct CDR3 sequences, approximately 44% of them present only once. Uncontrolled infection, other autoimmune disease, pregnancy or lactation disqualified patients from enrolment. The rearrangement joins TRBV4-3 to TRBJ1-2; D not certain. Input material: peripheral blood or thyroid tissue (not recorded which). The TCR comes from an adult woman with Graves' disease, either hyperthyroidism or ophthalmopathy (not recorded which). The CDR3 DNA sequence: TGCGCCAGCAGCCAAGTAAAGGGAAACTATGGCTACACCTTC. This gives the protein CASSQVKGNYGYTF.